The rows below give T cell receptor beta chains drawn from one sample of a study of response to subunit inactivated influenza vaccine. Via MiXCR, TCRdb re-called the RT-PCR reads, giving one row per CDR3 protein. In the table there are under 750,000 distinct CDR3 sequences, about 12% of which are singletons. The sequenced sample was PBMCs from blood, obtained on the day of vaccination. The receptor source for this set is a man aged 45 to 65 who received an inactivated influenza vaccine. Both conserved end residues are part of each CDR3. Each record gives: D gene, clone size, J gene, V gene, CDR3 protein, CDR3 DNA. D genes are given only for firm matches. For some rows the clone size is stated as once, few or many, or as a class when expanded; others skip it.

>TRBD2|few|TRBJ2-4|TRBV10-2
CASRETSGGFQYF
TGCGCCAGCAGGGAGACCAGCGGGGGGTTCCAGTACTTC
>TRBD2|NA|TRBJ2-2|TRBV7-9
CASSLFTSGTGELFF
TGTGCCAGCAGCTTATTTACTAGCGGCACCGGGGAGCTGTTTTTT
>TRBD1|NA|TRBJ2-7|TRBV20-1
CSAPGQGAYEQYF
TGCAGTGCCCCCGGACAGGGGGCATACGAGCAGTACTTC
>NA|NA|TRBJ1-1|TRBV12-3/TRBV12-4
CASSPVLQGADTEAFF
TGTGCCAGCAGCCCTGTCCTACAGGGAGCGGACACTGAAGCTTTCTTT
>NA|few|TRBJ1-1|TRBV19
CASSIRVSAPFWGTEAFF
TGTGCCAGTAGTATCAGGGTTTCGGCACCCTTCTGGGGCACTGAAGCTTTCTTT
>TRBD2|NA|TRBJ2-3|TRBV20-1
CSARGLAGYNTQYF
TGCAGTGCTAGAGGACTAGCGGGATATAATACGCAGTATTTT
>TRBD2|few|TRBJ2-3|TRBV3-1
CASSQDVGTRSDTQYF
TGTGCCAGCAGCCAAGATGTGGGGACTAGATCTGATACGCAGTATTTT
>NA|few|TRBJ2-3|TRBV7-2
CASSVTFSDTQYF
TGTGCCAGCAGCGTCACCTTCTCAGATACGCAGTATTTT
>NA|few|TRBJ2-5|TRBV12-3/TRBV12-4
CASTLGELQETQYF
TGTGCCAGCACCCTCGGGGAATTGCAAGAGACCCAGTACTTC
>TRBD2|NA|TRBJ2-7|TRBV3-1
CASSHRGTSGSYEQYF
TGTGCCAGCAGCCATCGGGGGACTAGCGGCTCCTACGAGCAGTACTTC
>TRBD2|NA|TRBJ2-1|TRBV6-5
CASSYSGGSGFYNEQFF
TGTGCCAGCAGTTACTCGGGGGGTAGCGGGTTCTACAATGAGCAGTTCTTC
>TRBD2|few|TRBJ2-2|TRBV5-1
CASSWARGTPNGELFF
TGCGCCAGCAGCTGGGCGCGGGGGACCCCCAACGGGGAGCTGTTTTTT
>TRBD2|many|TRBJ2-3|TRBV7-2
CASSSWGGSADTQYF
TGTGCCAGCAGCTCTTGGGGGGGGTCGGCAGATACGCAGTATTTT
>NA|NA|TRBJ2-7|TRBV7-9
CASSLDYRVYEQYF
TGTGCCAGCAGCTTAGATTACAGGGTCTACGAGCAGTACTTC
>NA|few|TRBJ2-5|TRBV10-3
CAISELGNADQYF
TGTGCCATCAGTGAGTTAGGGAACGCCGATCAGTACTTC
>NA|NA|TRBJ2-1|TRBV27
CASSLPAVPYNEQFF
TGTGCCAGCAGTTTACCAGCGGTCCCCTACAATGAGCAGTTCTTC
>TRBD2|many|TRBJ2-3|TRBV20-1
CSAKGTSGRAGTDTQYF
TGCAGTGCTAAAGGGACTAGCGGGAGGGCCGGAACAGATACGCAGTATTTT